The 24 T cell receptor beta chains reported below all come from one sample, sequenced in a study of regulatory T cells in long-lasting Graves disease. Time point given: persistent/refractory GD, antithyroid drugs over 5 years with positive TRAb. RNA from PBMCs was the source of the TCR library. To make TCR beta libraries, researchers used iRepertoire HTBI primers and Arm-PCR of CDR3 regions. TCRdb re-analysed the multiplex PCR reads in MiXCR, keeping a single row per CDR3 protein. In the table there are 600,000 to 850,000 distinct CDR3 sequences, about 30% of which are singletons. The sample here was peripheral blood mononuclear cells (PBMCs), taken when the disease was refractory, from a patient treated with antithyroid drugs. The origin of the receptors is a female donor with Graves disease.

The table lists this clonotype with many counts. The chain employs TRBV28 and TRBJ1-6; perhaps TRBD1 as D (5 bases). Germline lookup yields CDR1 MDHEN and CDR2 SYDVKM. CDR3 size: 15 residues. Trimming removed 1 base from V and 15 bases from J, with 19 bases in between. The DNA for the CDR3 is TGTGCCAGCAGTTTATCGGGACCGCTGGCTTATCTCCTCCACTTT. Translating gives CASSLSGPLAYLLHF.

The gene calls are TRBV2 and TRBJ2-1, with TRBD2 identical over 7 bases. This CDR3 is 15 amino acids long. With 0 bases clipped from V and 5 bases from J, the junction kept 4 bases outside the gene matches. From germline, CDR1 is SNHLY and CDR2 FYNNEI. In nucleotides, the CDR3 is TGTGCCAGCAGTGAAGCGGGAGGGAAAAACAATGAGCAGTTCTTC. It specifies CASSEAGGKNNEQFF. Full variable domain (rest looked up from reference TRBV2 and TRBJ2-1): EPEVTQTPSHQVTQMGQEVILRCVPISNHLYFYWYRQILGQKVEFLVSFYNNEISEKSEIFDDQFSVERPDGSNFTLKIRSTKLEDSAMYFCASSEAGGKNNEQFFGPGTRLTVL.

About this clonotype itself: The conserved phenylalanine or tryptophan is not found at the CDR3 terminus, so this likely reflects a read error. This rearrangement joins TRBV5-1 to TRBJ2-7; 14 nucleotides align to TRBD2. The CDR3 length is 16 residues. CDR1 is SGHRS, CDR2 YFSETQ, per germline. The ends lost 4 bases at V and 6 bases at J; junction bases unmatched: 9. The CDR3 DNA reads as TGCGCCAGCAGCCGTGAAGAGACTAGCGGGAGGGCCGAGCAGTACCTC. This sequence encodes CASSREETSGRAEQYL.

The CDR3 nucleotides read TGTGCCAGCCGAAGATTAGCGGGAGGGCCCGAGCAGTACTTC. Protein: CASRRLAGGPEQYF. This chain connects TRBV6-1 to TRBJ2-7; TRBD2 agrees at 11 bases. The germline CDR1 and CDR2 sequences are MNHNS and SASEGT. The trim removed 8 bases at V and 6 bases at J, leaving 9 bases unmatched. The CDR3 contains 14 residues.

The V gene is TRBV10-3, the J gene TRBJ2-5; no reliable D call. Germline V CDR1 and CDR2: ENHRY, SYGVKD. The CDR3 runs to 14 residues. Trimming cost V 0 bases and J 4 bases, with 9 bases left between them. CDR3 region: CAISESIRVETQYF. As DNA, the CDR3 is TGTGCCATCAGTGAGTCAATCCGGGTAGAGACCCAGTACTTC.

V and J are TRBV20-1 and TRBJ1-3; tentative D call: TRBD1 (5 bases). From germline, CDR1 is DFQATT and CDR2 SNEGSKA (reference sequence). This CDR3 has 15 residues. Trimming removed 0 bases at V and 2 bases at J, with 11 bases between. CDR3 bases: TGCAGTGCTAGAGATTCAGCCAGGGCTGGAAACACCATATATTTT. Protein: CSARDSARAGNTIYF.

In this sample, this clonotype turned up a few times. The rearrangement joins TRBV12-3 or TRBV12-4 to TRBJ1-6, with TRBD1 matching 7 bases. The CDR3 extends over 14 amino acids. V was clipped by 7 bases and J by 9 bases; unmatched bases: 9. CDR3 bases: TGTGCCAGCACTTATAAGGGGGCGAGTTCACCCCTCCACTTT. Its protein product is CASTYKGASSPLHF.

The table lists this clonotype with many counts. The chain joins TRBV2 to TRBJ1-6, with unresolved D. Trimming took 4 bases from V and 6 from J, leaving 16 bases between them. The CDR3 has 16 residues. Germline CDR1 is SNHLY and CDR2 is FYNNEI. CDR3 sequence reads: CASSVMAAEANSPLHF. The CDR3 DNA reads as TGTGCCAGCAGTGTTATGGCGGCGGAAGCTAATTCACCCCTCCACTTT.

The table lists this clonotype with many counts. This chain links TRBV6-1 with TRBJ2-7, with 8 bases matching TRBD1. The CDR3 consists of 13 residues. Trimming cost V 5 bases and J 3 bases; bases outside gene matches: 3. Germline loops: CDR1 MNHNS, CDR2 SASEGT. The CDR3 sequence: CASSQGADYEQYF. CDR3 nucleotides: TGTGCCAGCAGTCAGGGGGCTGACTACGAGCAGTACTTC.

V usage is TRBV4-1 and J usage is TRBJ2-5; weak D call: TRBD2 (5 bases). The CDR3 loop spans 16 amino acids. V was shortened by 1 base and J by 4 bases, with 16 bases between the two germline ends. Germline CDR1 reads MGHRA; CDR2 reads YSYEKL. CDR3 in DNA: TGCGCCAGCAGCCAAGGGGAGCTCAAAGGCTCAGAGACCCAGTACTTC. Protein sequence: CASSQGELKGSETQYF.

The chain joins TRBV6-2 or TRBV6-3 to TRBJ1-6; no definite D call. The germline CDR1 and CDR2 sequences are MNHEY and SVGEGT. V was pared by 6 bases and J by 3 bases, with 15 bases between. The CDR3 is 16 residues long. CDR3 bases: TGTGCCAGCAGCAACCCTGGCGAGGGCTATAATTCACCCCTCCACTTT. Translation: CASSNPGEGYNSPLHF.

V and J are TRBV6-1 and TRBJ2-4; 16 bases are a match to TRBD2. Looked up from germline, CDR1 is MNHNS and CDR2 is SASEGT. The CDR3 spans 15 residues. V shed 3 bases and J 8 bases; nucleotides not matched to a gene: 1. For the CDR3, the DNA is TGTGCCAGCAGTGACGGGACTAGCGGGAGGGACATTCAGTACTTC. Translated, it gives CASSDGTSGRDIQYF.

V and J are TRBV11-3 and TRBJ1-1, with 7 bases fitting TRBD1. Trimming removed 5 bases from V and 10 bases from J; junction bases left unmatched: 7. The CDR3 loop spans 12 amino acids. Germline lookup yields CDR1 SGHNT and CDR2 YENEEA. The CDR3 loop reads CASSRERGRAFF. In DNA form, the CDR3 reads TGTGCCAGCAGCCGAGAAAGGGGGCGAGCTTTCTTT.

This clonotype was seen at least ten times. The chain combines TRBV28 with TRBJ2-5, with 9 bases lining up with TRBD1. This CDR3 is 14 amino acids long. J gave up 6 bases and V 1 base, and 3 bases lay outside the gene matches. Germline V gives CDR1 MDHEN, CDR2 SYDVKM. CDR3 protein: CASSLSGTGKTQYF. In nucleotides, the CDR3 is TGTGCCAGCAGTTTATCCGGGACAGGGAAGACCCAGTACTTC.

The rearrangement joins TRBV2 to TRBJ1-2; 9 nucleotides match TRBD1. Losses at the gene ends were 9 bases for V and 6 bases for J; bases not matched to a gene: 5. Germline V gives CDR1 SNHLY, CDR2 FYNNEI. This CDR3 comprises 12 residues. CDR3 nucleotide sequence: TGTGCCAGTCCGGGACAGGGAAATGGCTACACCTTC. Translated, it gives CASPGQGNGYTF.

V is TRBV10-3 and J is TRBJ1-2; D is undetermined. The CDR3 contains 13 residues. V was trimmed by 9 bases and J by 0 bases, leaving 11 bases between them. Germline-derived CDR1 and CDR2 are ENHRY and SYGVKD. The CDR3 spells CAIHGWANYGYTF. The DNA of the CDR3 is TGTGCCATTCATGGGTGGGCTAACTATGGCTACACCTTC.

A few counts support this clonotype. This chain links TRBV29-1 with TRBJ1-1; TRBD1 agrees at 10 bases. This CDR3 is built from 14 residues. The J segment lost 4 bases and the V segment lost 5 bases, leaving 7 bases of the junction unmatched. CDR1 and CDR2 from the germline V gene are SQVTM and ANQGSEA. CDR3 loop: CSVSRTGGATEAFF. The CDR3 coding sequence is TGCAGCGTTAGTCGGACAGGGGGGGCCACTGAAGCTTTCTTT.

This chain connects TRBV7-9 to TRBJ2-7; D is uncertain. Trimming left V 0 bases short and J 5 bases short, with 14 bases between. Germline CDR1 SEHNR, CDR2 FQNEAQ (reference sequence). CDR3 size: 15 residues. CDR3: CASSLALGHRDEQYF. CDR3 in DNA: TGTGCCAGCAGCTTAGCTCTCGGTCACCGGGACGAGCAGTACTTC.

This clonotype was found a few times. The chain carries TRBV6-1 and TRBJ2-5; 7 positions agree with TRBD1. After removal of 7 bases from V and 4 bases from J, the junction contained 6 bases not matched to a gene. The CDR3 is 13 residues long. Per germline, CDR1 MNHNS and CDR2 SASEGT. The DNA of the CDR3 is TGTGCCAGCAAAGACAGGGTTGTAGAGACCCAGTACTTC. Its protein is CASKDRVVETQYF.

In this sample, this clonotype turned up many times. The chain uses TRBV2 and TRBJ2-7; no definite D call. Germline CDR1 SNHLY, CDR2 FYNNEI. This CDR3 region has 13 residues. V lost 5 bases and J 4 bases, leaving 12 bases between the germline ends. CDR3 protein: CASSLEAVYEQYF. CDR3 sequence (DNA): TGTGCCAGCAGTCTAGAGGCGGTTTACGAGCAGTACTTC.

Here the CDR3 DNA reads TGCAGCGTGAGGGGGGGGCGGGGCACTGAAGCTTTCTTT. Translated: CSVRGGRGTEAFF. This chain uses TRBV29-1 with TRBJ1-1, with a tentative D call TRBD1 (6 bases). The V end was cut by 6 bases, the J end by 4 bases, with 15 bases between. CDR1 SQVTM and CDR2 ANQGSEA come from the germline V gene. This CDR3 comprises 13 residues.

V gene TRBV7-2 combines with J gene TRBJ1-1, with D hard to call. This CDR3 comprises 14 residues. V was trimmed by 5 bases and J by 10 bases, leaving 20 bases between them. Germline V gene data show CDR1 as SGHTA and CDR2 as FQGNSA. CDR3 sequence reads: CASSLYQEGGRAFF. The CDR3 nucleotides read TGTGCCAGCAGCCTTTACCAGGAGGGCGGTAGAGCTTTCTTT. The variable domain in full, with the rest retrieved from reference TRBV7-2 and TRBJ1-1, is GAGVSQSPSNKVTEKGKDVELRCDPISGHTALYWYRQSLGQGLEFLIYFQGNSAPDKSGLPSDRFSAERTGGSVSTLTIQRTQQEDSAVYLCASSLYQEGGRAFFGQGTRLTVV.

There are a few counts of this clonotype. This rearrangement joins TRBV12-3 or TRBV12-4 to TRBJ1-1; D is ambiguous. CDR3 length: 13 amino acids. The ends were cut back, 6 bases at V and 1 base at J, with 9 bases in the middle. The CDR3 region has the DNA TGTGCCAGCAGCGGGAGAGCGAACACTGAAGCTTTCTTT. Amino acids: CASSGRANTEAFF.

This clonotype has only a few counts. J is TRBJ1-1 and V is TRBV5-1; maybe TRBD1 (5 bases). CDR3 size: 14 residues. The germline CDR1 and CDR2 sequences are SGHRS and YFSETQ. V shed 5 bases and J shed 4 bases, with 15 bases lying between them. This chain's CDR3 is CASSSMDTSTEAFF. In DNA, the CDR3 is TGCGCCAGCAGTTCCATGGACACCTCCACTGAAGCTTTCTTT. The whole variable domain, remainder taken from reference TRBV5-1 and TRBJ1-1, is KAGVTQTPRYLIKTRGQQVTLSCSPISGHRSVSWYQQTPGQGLQFLFEYFSETQRNKGNFPGRFSGRQFSNSRSEMNVSTLELGDSALYLCASSSMDTSTEAFFGQGTRLTVV.